These T cell receptor beta chains were read from a single sample in a study of T cell repertoires in cytomegalovirus infection. Using its own MiXCR run on the reads, TCRdb lists one record per CDR3 protein. The repertoire has 80,000 to 130,000 distinct CDR3 sequences, about 25% of them found once; the top ten carry about two fifths. Sequenced: CD8+ T cells from PBMCs. The source is a human donor in good health (CMV status not recorded). Some clones in this sample may be carry-over from other donors' samples. Each CDR3 is given with its conserved first and last residue. D genes are given only for firm matches. Clone size is not always given. Where it is, it says once, few, many or a class for expanded clones.

j_gene,v_gene,d_gene,abundance,CDR3aa,CDR3nt
TRBJ1-6,TRBV29-1,-,-,CSVVGPLHF,TGCAGCGTGGTGGGTCCCCTCCACTTT
TRBJ2-2,TRBV20-1,TRBD2,-,CSARGSGGADTGELFF,TGCAGTGCTAGGGGTAGCGGGGGGGCGGACACCGGGGAGCTGTTTTTT
TRBJ2-7,TRBV12-5,TRBD2,few,CASGLGGTYEQYF,TGTGCTAGTGGGTTGGGGGGGACCTACGAGCAGTACTTC
TRBJ1-2,TRBV7-2,-,-,CASRFMTTTYGYTF,TGTGCCAGCAGATTCATGACCACAACCTATGGCTACACCTTC
TRBJ2-7,TRBV7-2,-,-,CASSWAGSYEQYF,TGTGCCAGCTCCTGGGCCGGTTCCTACGAGCAGTACTTC
TRBJ2-7,TRBV7-9,-,-,CASSSDRYEQYF,TGTGCCAGCAGCTCCGACCGGTACGAGCAGTACTTC
TRBJ2-2,TRBV12-3/TRBV12-4,-,many,CASSLEGGTDTGELFF,TGTGCCAGCAGTTTAGAGGGCGGGACGGACACCGGGGAGCTGTTTTTT
TRBJ1-6,TRBV7-6,-,-,CASSWDGDSPLHF,TGTGCCAGCAGCTGGGATGGGGACTCACCCCTCCACTTT
TRBJ1-2,TRBV2,-,few,CASRRGVRVLYGYTF,TGTGCCAGCAGGCGGGGTGTACGGGTCCTATATGGCTACACCTTC
TRBJ2-1,TRBV30,-,-,CAWSEVGGGAEQFF,TGTGCCTGGAGTGAGGTAGGGGGTGGCGCTGAGCAGTTCTTC
TRBJ2-3,TRBV7-9,-,-,CASSAREFTDTQYF,TGTGCCAGCAGCGCCAGGGAATTCACAGATACGCAGTATTTT
TRBJ2-1,TRBV29-1,-,-,CSGQGEQFF,TGCAGCGGCCAAGGTGAGCAGTTCTTC
TRBJ1-5,TRBV12-3/TRBV12-4,-,-,CASSPRPYQPQHF,TGTGCCAGCAGCCCTAGGCCCTATCAGCCCCAGCATTTT
TRBJ2-2,TRBV7-2,-,many,CASSFRGSDTGELFF,TGTGCCAGCAGCTTTCGGGGATCGGACACCGGGGAGCTGTTTTTT
TRBJ2-1,TRBV6-2/TRBV6-3,TRBD2,few,CASSYSKREGTYNEQFF,TGTGCCAGCAGTTACTCGAAGCGGGAGGGAACCTACAATGAGCAGTTCTTC
TRBJ2-1,TRBV7-2,-,many,CASSLDSWQGKNEQFF,TGTGCCAGCAGCTTAGATTCGTGGCAGGGGAAAAATGAGCAGTTCTTC
TRBJ2-3,TRBV12-3/TRBV12-4,-,few,CASRASSDTQYF,TGTGCCAGCAGGGCTAGCTCGGATACGCAGTATTTT
TRBJ2-3,TRBV7-2,-,many,CASSLFQETDTQYF,TGTGCCAGCAGCTTATTCCAGGAGACAGATACGCAGTATTTT
TRBJ1-3,TRBV11-2,TRBD1,few,CASSRSDRGSGNTIYF,TGTGCCAGCAGCCGATCTGACAGGGGCTCTGGAAACACCATATATTTT
TRBJ2-3,TRBV7-3,-,-,CASSSGLPDTQYF,TGTGCCAGCAGCTCGGGACTTCCAGATACGCAGTATTTT
TRBJ1-2,TRBV27,-,-,CASSLGDPSYGYTF,TGTGCCAGCAGTTTAGGTGACCCGAGCTATGGCTACACCTTC
TRBJ1-1,TRBV2,TRBD1,-,CASYSDRGVVAEAFF,TGTGCCAGTTATTCGGACAGGGGAGTAGTAGCTGAAGCTTTCTTT
TRBJ2-1,TRBV7-9,TRBD1,-,CASSQRTGGFEQFF,TGTGCCAGCAGCCAAAGGACAGGGGGCTTTGAGCAGTTCTTC
TRBJ2-1,TRBV19,TRBD2,-,CASRAQRGGRYNEQFF,TGTGCCAGTAGGGCCCAGCGGGGGGGCCGCTACAATGAGCAGTTCTTC
TRBJ2-3,TRBV5-6,TRBD2,few,CASRPTSGGRTDTQYF,TGTGCCAGCAGACCGACTAGCGGGGGACGCACAGATACGCAGTATTTT
TRBJ2-3,TRBV6-2/TRBV6-3,-,few,CASSDGQFGSSTDTQYF,TGTGCCAGCAGTGACGGACAGTTTGGATCTAGCACAGATACGCAGTATTTT
TRBJ2-4,TRBV20-1,-,few,CSAPDGVAKNIQYF,TGCAGTGCTCCCGACGGGGTAGCCAAAAACATTCAGTACTTC
TRBJ2-3,TRBV19,-,many,CASSMGTTDTQYF,TGTGCCAGTAGTATGGGGACCACCGATACGCAGTATTTT
TRBJ2-1,TRBV15,TRBD1,-,CATSRGTGSNEQFF,TGTGCCACCAGCAGAGGGACAGGTAGCAATGAGCAGTTCTTC
TRBJ1-2,TRBV5-5,-,-,CASSLRRKIYYGYTF,TGTGCCAGCAGCTTGAGGAGGAAAATCTACTATGGCTACACCTTC
TRBJ1-1,TRBV7-6,-,-,CASSLEDSLNTEAFF,TGTGCCAGCAGCTTAGAAGACAGCTTGAACACTGAAGCTTTCTTT
TRBJ1-2,TRBV7-9,TRBD1,-,CASSTGTGVVYTF,TGTGCCAGCAGCACCGGGACAGGGGTAGTCTACACCTTC
TRBJ2-2,TRBV7-6,TRBD2,many,CASSLGLAANTGELFF,TGTGCCAGCAGCCTCGGGCTAGCGGCGAACACCGGGGAGCTGTTTTTT
TRBJ2-1,TRBV7-4,TRBD2,-,CASSFSETSANEQFF,TGTGCCAGCAGCTTCTCCGAGACTAGCGCTAATGAGCAGTTCTTT
TRBJ2-3,TRBV7-2,-,-,CASSDSGGPTDTQYF,TGTGCCAGCAGCGACAGTGGGGGTCCTACAGATACGCAGTATTTT
TRBJ2-1,TRBV10-3,TRBD2,-,CATEALSGKDEQFF,TGTGCCACCGAGGCGCTTAGCGGGAAGGATGAGCAGTTCTTC
TRBJ2-7,TRBV4-3,TRBD1,-,CASSQDEGQDSYEQYF,TGCGCCAGCAGCCAAGATGAGGGACAGGACTCCTACGAGCAGTACTTC
TRBJ1-4,TRBV6-5,-,-,CASSYTRRSVTNEKLFF,TGTGCCAGCAGTTACACCAGGCGGTCTGTAACTAATGAAAAACTGTTTTTT
TRBJ1-2,TRBV7-9,TRBD1,-,CASSSTSDRAYGYTF,TGTGCCAGCAGCTCTACCTCGGACAGGGCTTATGGCTACACCTTC
TRBJ2-1,TRBV29-1,TRBD2,-,CSAPGLAGASSYNEQFF,TGCAGCGCTCCGGGACTAGCGGGAGCTAGCTCCTACAATGAGCAGTTCTTC
TRBJ2-7,TRBV6-2/TRBV6-3,TRBD1,-,CASTGPRTGDYEQYF,TGTGCCAGCACCGGACCTAGGACAGGGGACTACGAGCAGTACTTC
TRBJ1-1,TRBV25-1,-,few,CASSDARAHTEAFF,TGTGCCAGCAGTGATGCCAGGGCCCACACTGAAGCTTTCTTT
TRBJ1-2,TRBV5-1,-,once,CASSDDSNYGYTF,TGCGCCAGCAGCGACGACAGTAACTATGGCTACACCTTC
TRBJ2-3,TRBV6-6,-,-,CASSFRPRRKSTDTQYF,TGTGCCAGCAGTTTTCGTCCTCGACGGAAAAGCACAGATACGCAGTATTTT
TRBJ1-1,TRBV28,TRBD1,many,CASRPTGVNTEAFF,TGTGCCAGCAGGCCAACAGGGGTAAACACTGAAGCTTTCTTT
TRBJ2-7,TRBV5-5,-,-,CASSLWAVSTYEQYF,TGTGCCAGCAGCTTGTGGGCAGTATCTACCTACGAGCAGTACTTC
TRBJ2-5,TRBV4-2,TRBD1,-,CASSQDEEQGETQYF,TGTGCCAGCAGCCAAGATGAGGAACAGGGGGAGACCCAGTACTTC